The entry that follows covers one T cell receptor (beta chain) sequence. The antigen remains unidentified. The entry originates in a study of human T cells and chemical hapten exposure. Regarding the study as a whole: Sensitizing to DPC left TCRs with a frequency above 1 in 1000 unaltered.

Time point denoted: patch test 1, 2 weeks after DPC sensitization. Stated treatment: therapeutic diphenylcyclopropenone sensitization with weekly scalp DPC. Via MiXCR, TCRdb re-called the RACE reads, giving one row per CDR3 protein. Of about 340,000 distinct CDR3 sequences in the sample, around 7% were seen once. Germline CDR1 and CDR2: SGHKS and YYEKEE (reference sequence). Trimming took off 3 bases at V and 10 bases at J, with 9 bases between the two ends. CDR3 length: 11 amino acids. The sequenced sample was whole blood, obtained in connection with sensitization to the hapten diphenylcyclopropenone (DPC). The chain uses TRBV5-5 and TRBJ2-3; TRBD1 is a possible D gene (5 bases). The receptor was isolated from a woman between 18 and 30 years old with alopecia areata. Some clones in this sample may be carry-over from other donors' samples. The CDR3 bases are TGTGCCAGCAGCTGTAGCAGGGCGCAGTATTTT. As protein: CASSCSRAQYF.